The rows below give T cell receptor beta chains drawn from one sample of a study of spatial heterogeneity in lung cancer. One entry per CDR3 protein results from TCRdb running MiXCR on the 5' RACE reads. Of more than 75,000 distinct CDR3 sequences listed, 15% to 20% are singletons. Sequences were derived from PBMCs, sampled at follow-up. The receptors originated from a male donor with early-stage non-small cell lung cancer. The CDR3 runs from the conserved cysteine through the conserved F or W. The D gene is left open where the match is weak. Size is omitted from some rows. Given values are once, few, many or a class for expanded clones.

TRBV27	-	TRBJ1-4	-	CASSSGPHGNEKLFF	TGTGCCAGCAGTTCGGGTCCCCATGGTAATGAAAAACTGTTCTTT
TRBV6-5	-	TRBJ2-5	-	CASSYNPIKETQYF	TGTGCCAGCAGTTACAATCCTATCAAAGAGACCCAGTACTTC
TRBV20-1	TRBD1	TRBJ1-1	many	CSALQGQGNTEAFF	TGCAGTGCTCTCCAGGGACAGGGTAACACTGAAGCTTTCTTT
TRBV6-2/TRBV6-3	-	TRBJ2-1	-	CASSLWTGNEQFF	TGTGCCAGCAGTTTATGGACGGGAAATGAGCAGTTCTTC
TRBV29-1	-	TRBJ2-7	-	CSVVLQGGLYEQYF	TGCAGCGTTGTCCTCCAGGGGGGCCTCTACGAGCAGTACTTC
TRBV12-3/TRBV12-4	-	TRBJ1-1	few	CASSRNTEAFF	TGTGCCAGCAGTAGAAACACTGAAGCTTTCTTT
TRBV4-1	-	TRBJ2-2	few	CASTRQWSNTGELFF	TGCGCCAGCACCCGACAGTGGTCGAACACCGGGGAGCTGTTTTTT
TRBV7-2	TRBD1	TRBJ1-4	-	CASSLASTGQGSEKLFF	TGTGCCAGCAGCTTAGCCTCGACGGGACAGGGGTCTGAAAAACTGTTTTTT
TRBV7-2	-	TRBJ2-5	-	CASSLLSAGSVETQYF	TGTGCCAGCAGCTTATTGTCGGCAGGGTCCGTGGAGACCCAGTACTTC
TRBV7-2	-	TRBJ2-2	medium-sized	CASCKETGELFF	TGTGCCAGCTGTAAAGAGACCGGGGAGCTGTTTTTT
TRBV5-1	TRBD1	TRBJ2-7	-	CASSAGQGAYEQYF	TGCGCCAGCAGCGCAGGACAGGGGGCCTACGAGCAGTACTTC
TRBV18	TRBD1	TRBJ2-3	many	CASSPPDRSLRAPTQYF	TGTGCCAGCTCACCACCGGACAGGAGTCTACGGGCTCCTACGCAGTATTTT
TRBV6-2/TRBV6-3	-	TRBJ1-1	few	CASSEQKGDTEAFF	TGTGCCAGCAGTGAACAGAAAGGGGACACTGAAGCTTTCTTT